The 25 T cell receptor beta chains listed next were all sequenced from one sample in a study of molecular identifiers for immune sequencing clone quantification. MiXCR, run by TCRdb on the PCR reads, gives a single entry per CDR3 protein. The sample gives some 94,000 distinct CDR3 sequences, around 27% of which show up once; 0.78% is in the top ten. Sequenced: naive CD8+ T cells from blood, with Jurkat cell RNA spiked in. Subset given: FACS-sorted CD8+CD4-CCR7+CD45RA+ naive T cells. The receptors here all came from a human donor in good health. Some libraries in this study had Jurkat cell RNA spiked in.

This clonotype was counted at least ten times. This chain joins TRBV19 and TRBJ2-5; 8 bases fit TRBD2. The CDR3 is 15 amino acids. J was trimmed by 1 base and V by 9 bases; bases with no gene match: 10. Germline V gene data show CDR1 as LNHDA and CDR2 as SQIVND (reference sequence). CDR3 in amino acids: CASQAGTRGQETQYF. The CDR3 nucleotides are TGTGCCAGCCAAGCGGGGACTAGGGGCCAAGAGACCCAGTACTTC.

This clonotype turned up a few times. The V call is TRBV20-1, the J call TRBJ2-1; a possible D gene is TRBD2 (6 bases). This CDR3 comprises 18 residues. Trimming removed 1 base at V and 1 base at J, with 20 bases between. Germline V CDR1 and CDR2: DFQATT, SNEGSKA (reference sequence). The CDR3 reads CSARVLATSSLSYNEQFF. The CDR3 DNA sequence: TGCAGTGCTAGAGTTCTTGCGACTAGTAGCCTTTCCTACAATGAGCAGTTCTTC.

The chain has TRBV6-2 or TRBV6-3 and TRBJ1-1, with TRBD1 as a possible D gene (5 bases). The V gene lost 2 bases and the J gene lost 5 bases, with 15 bases spanning the gap. The CDR3 loop spans 15 amino acids. Germline CDR1 is MNHEY and CDR2 is SVGEGT. CDR3 sequence: CASSYTNSGKTEAFF. In nucleotides, the CDR3 is TGTGCCAGCAGTTACACGAACTCAGGGAAAACTGAAGCTTTCTTT.

Many counts were recorded for this clonotype. The DNA for the CDR3 is TGTGCCAGCAGCGGAACAGGGTTCCATCGGGAGACCCAGTACTTC. Translated, it gives CASSGTGFHRETQYF. The chain carries TRBV7-2 and TRBJ2-5; TRBD1 is a possible D gene (6 bases). Germline CDR1 reads SGHTA; CDR2 reads FQGNSA. Trimming removed 5 bases at V and 5 bases at J, with 18 bases between. The CDR3 is made up of 15 amino acids.

In the case of this clonotype: The junction differs from germline at one of its ends, possibly a read error. This chain links TRBV7-9 with TRBJ2-3, with D unclear. CDR1 and CDR2 (germline): SEHNR, FQNEAQ (reference sequence). This CDR3 has 15 amino acids. The CDR3 here is CASSLAGSSTDTQCF. CDR3 in DNA: TGTGCCAGCAGCTTAGCAGGCAGCAGCACAGATACGCAGTGTTTC. The whole variable domain, remainder taken from reference TRBV7-9 and TRBJ2-3, is DTGVSQNPRHKITKRGQNVTFRCDPISEHNRLYWYRQTLGQGPEFLTYFQNEAQLEKSRLLSDRFSAERPKGSFSTLEIQRTEQGDSAMYLCASSLAGSSTDTQCFGPGTRLTVL.

This clonotype has just a few counts. V gene TRBV25-1 combines with J gene TRBJ1-3, with D hard to call. CDR3 length: 12 residues. V was cut by 8 bases and J by 0 bases, with 5 bases left in between. Germline V gene data show CDR1 as MGHDK and CDR2 as SYGVNS. This CDR3 is CASGLSGNTIYF. CDR3 in DNA: TGTGCCAGCGGGCTCTCTGGAAACACCATATATTTT.

This clonotype was picked up a small number of times. A much larger clone lies one base from this, so it may be a read error. The chain carries TRBV7-2 and TRBJ2-3, with a tentative D call TRBD1 (5 bases). The CDR3 is made up of 15 amino acids. CDR1 is SGHTA and CDR2 is FQGNSA in the germline V gene. The CDR3 sequence: CASSLFVGTTGTQYF. CDR3 bases: TGTGCCAGCAGCTTATTTGTGGGAACCACAGGTACGCAGTATTTT.

This rearrangement joins TRBV6-5 to TRBJ2-1; 10 bases align to TRBD2. The germline V gene encodes CDR1 MNHEY and CDR2 SVGAGI. CDR3 length: 16 amino acids. The V gene end was trimmed by 6 bases and the J gene end by 8 bases; junction bases not matched to a gene: 13. The CDR3 DNA follows: TGTGCCAGCAGCCCCCGTCTAGCGGGAGCCGGGGATGAGCAGTTCTTC. Residues: CASSPRLAGAGDEQFF.

With respect to this clonotype: A much larger clone sits a single nucleotide away, making a read error possible. The V gene is TRBV4-3, the J gene TRBJ1-3, with D unresolved. Germline V gene lookup returns CDR1 LGHNA and CDR2 YSLEER. CDR3 length: 16 amino acids. The CDR3 DNA reads as TGCGCCAGCAGCCAAGATGCCAGATCCTCTGGAGACACCATATATTTT. Its translation: CASSQDARSSGDTIYF.

This clonotype has just a few counts. V is TRBV3-1 and J is TRBJ2-1, with 11 bases fitting TRBD2. The CDR3 contains 17 residues. The germline gives CDR1 LGHDT, CDR2 YNNKEL (reference sequence). Losses at the gene ends were 2 bases for V and 2 bases for J; bases not matched to a gene: 5. The CDR3: CASSQHDSGGAYNEQFF. The CDR3 nucleotides are TGTGCCAGCAGCCAACATGATAGCGGGGGGGCCTACAATGAGCAGTTCTTC.

In regard to this clonotype: Germline and junction disagree at one end, which may indicate a read error. The chain combines TRBV4-3 with TRBJ2-7; the D call may be TRBD1 or TRBD2 (5 bases each). CDR1 LGHNA and CDR2 YSLEER come from the germline V gene. This CDR3 has 15 amino acids. Here the CDR3 DNA reads TGCGCCAGCAGTCCTGGGACGGCGAGCTCCCACGAGCAGTACTTC. This sequence encodes CASSPGTASSHEQYF.

This clonotype occurred many times. This chain joins TRBV27 and TRBJ1-1; the D is unclear. This CDR3 contains 15 residues. Germline V CDR1 and CDR2: MNHEY, SMNVEV (reference sequence). V was shortened by 0 bases and J by 0 bases, with 8 bases between the two germline ends. The CDR3: CASSLSPGLNTEAFF. Written as DNA, the CDR3 is TGTGCCAGCAGTTTATCCCCCGGCCTGAACACTGAAGCTTTCTTT.

With regard to this clonotype: A much larger clone lies one base from this, so it may be a read error. The chain employs TRBV7-9 and TRBJ1-5, with D hard to call. The length of the CDR3 is 14 residues. Trimming pared 1 base from V and 5 bases from J, leaving 9 bases between. The germline gives CDR1 SEHNR, CDR2 FQNEAQ (reference sequence). The CDR3 reads CASSLVVDHQPQHF. The DNA of the CDR3 is TGTGCCAGCAGCTTAGTAGTGGACCATCAGCCCCAGCATTTT.

The chain recombines TRBV4-1 with TRBJ1-4; no firm D call. Germline V lookup: CDR1 MGHRA, CDR2 YSYEKL. V shed 0 bases and J shed 0 bases, with 11 bases lying between them. CDR3 length: 17 residues. In DNA form, the CDR3 reads TGCGCCAGCAGCCAAGATATGATAGAGACAACTAATGAAAAACTGTTTTTT. It encodes CASSQDMIETTNEKLFF.

This clonotype was picked up many times. The V and J genes are TRBV7-9 and TRBJ2-3; 14 nucleotides line up with TRBD2. The CDR3 is 19 amino acids. Germline V gene sequence: CDR1 SEHNR, CDR2 FQNEAQ (reference sequence). V gave up 5 bases and J gave up 4 bases; unmatched junction bases: 14. The CDR3 reads CASSPTRGTSGRSADTQYF. DNA of the CDR3: TGTGCCAGCAGCCCTACCCGAGGGACTAGCGGGAGAAGCGCAGATACGCAGTATTTT.

The table lists this clonotype with many counts. The chain uses TRBV7-9 and TRBJ2-5; tentative D call: TRBD1 (5 bases). V lost 5 bases to trimming and J lost 0 bases, with 10 bases between them. The CDR3 spans 14 residues. The germline CDR1 and CDR2 sequences are SEHNR and FQNEAQ (reference sequence). The CDR3, as DNA: TGTGCCAGCAGCCCTAGACAGTACCAAGAGACCCAGTACTTC. Protein: CASSPRQYQETQYF.

This clonotype was observed a few times. The chain employs TRBV7-6 and TRBJ1-2; 9 nucleotides match TRBD1. The trim removed 5 bases at V and 4 bases at J, leaving 17 bases unmatched. Per germline, CDR1 SGHVS and CDR2 FNYEAQ. The CDR3 runs 18 residues. The DNA of the CDR3 is TGTGCCAGCAGCATTGGTGCGGGACAGGGTAGTTTTTTCTATGGCTACACCTTC. This translates into CASSIGAGQGSFFYGYTF.

The genes are TRBV9 and TRBJ2-1; D is undetermined. In germline, CDR1 is SGDLS, CDR2 YYNGEE. The CDR3 contains 15 residues. Trimming left V 3 bases short and J 0 bases short, with 10 bases between. In nucleotides, the CDR3 is TGTGCCAGCAGCGGTCTTCCTTCCTCCTACAATGAGCAGTTCTTC. It specifies CASSGLPSSYNEQFF.

This clonotype has a count of ten or more. This chain connects TRBV6-1 to TRBJ2-7; no clear D. The CDR3 is 13 residues long. Trimming removed 2 bases at V and 3 bases at J, with 8 bases between. Germline V gene lookup returns CDR1 MNHNS and CDR2 SASEGT. CDR3 sequence (DNA): TGTGCCAGCAGTGAACGGCAGGACTACGAGCAGTACTTC. It translates to CASSERQDYEQYF.

This clonotype was seen repeatedly, ten times or more. The chain combines TRBV29-1 with TRBJ1-1; D is uncertain. This CDR3 contains 12 residues. The ends were cut back, 7 bases at V and 1 base at J, with 10 bases in the middle. Germline lookup yields CDR1 SQVTM and CDR2 ANQGSEA. As DNA, the CDR3 is TGCAGCGCGGGCTTCTCGAACACTGAAGCTTTCTTT. The encoded protein is CSAGFSNTEAFF.

This clonotype came up many times. The rearrangement uses TRBV2 and TRBJ2-7; 7 bases are shared with TRBD1. Germline V gene lookup returns CDR1 SNHLY and CDR2 FYNNEI. This CDR3 has 15 residues. V shed 6 bases and J 3 bases; nucleotides not matched to a gene: 11. The CDR3 DNA reads TGTGCCAGCAGGGCCCCCGGGACAGTTGTCTACGAGCAGTACTTC. Encoded protein: CASRAPGTVVYEQYF.

This clonotype was detected many times. This chain connects TRBV7-9 to TRBJ2-7, with D possibly being TRBD2 (5 bases). Trimming removed 5 bases at V and 1 base at J, with 12 bases between. The CDR3 has 14 residues. CDR1 is SEHNR and CDR2 is FQNEAQ in the germline V gene (reference sequence). The CDR3 loop reads CASSQPGNSYEQYF. As DNA, the CDR3 is TGTGCCAGCAGCCAACCGGGGAATTCCTACGAGCAGTACTTC.

The V call is TRBV19, the J call TRBJ2-1, with 7 bases identical to TRBD2. The germline V gene encodes CDR1 LNHDA and CDR2 SQIVND (reference sequence). After removal of 3 bases from V and 9 bases from J, the junction contained 8 bases not matched to a gene. This CDR3 is built from 14 residues. CDR3 coding DNA: TGTGCCAGTAGTATGGGGGGGTTGGGTCCTGAGCAGTTCTTC. This gives the protein CASSMGGLGPEQFF.

This sequence joins TRBV12-3 or TRBV12-4 and TRBJ2-2, with TRBD1 as a possible D gene (5 bases). V dropped 5 bases and J dropped 7 bases, with 11 bases sitting between them. CDR3 length equals 13 residues. The CDR3, as DNA: TGTGCCAGCAGTCCCCAGGGTATCGGGGAGCTGTTTTTT. Encoded protein: CASSPQGIGELFF.

This clonotype was detected ten times or more. The gene calls are TRBV5-6 and TRBJ2-7, with D perhaps given as TRBD1 or TRBD2 (5 bases each). This CDR3 has 14 residues. With 4 bases removed from V and 0 bases from J, the gap between germline ends came to 11 bases. Germline CDR1 is SGHDT and CDR2 is YYEEEE. CDR3 sequence reads: CASSIGASSYEQYF. The CDR3 DNA sequence: TGTGCCAGCAGCATCGGGGCCAGCTCCTACGAGCAGTACTTC.